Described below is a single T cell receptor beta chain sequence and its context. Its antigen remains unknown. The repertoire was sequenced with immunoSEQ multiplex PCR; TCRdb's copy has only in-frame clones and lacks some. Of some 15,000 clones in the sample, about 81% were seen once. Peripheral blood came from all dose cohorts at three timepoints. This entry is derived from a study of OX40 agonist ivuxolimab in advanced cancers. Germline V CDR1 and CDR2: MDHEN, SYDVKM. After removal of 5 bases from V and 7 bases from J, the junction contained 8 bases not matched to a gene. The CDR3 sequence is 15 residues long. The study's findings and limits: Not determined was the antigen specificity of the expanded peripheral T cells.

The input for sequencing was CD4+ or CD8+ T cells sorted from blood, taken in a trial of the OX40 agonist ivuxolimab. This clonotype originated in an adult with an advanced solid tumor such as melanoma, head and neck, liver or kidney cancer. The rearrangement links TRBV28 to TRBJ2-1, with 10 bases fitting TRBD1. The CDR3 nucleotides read TGTGCCAGCAGTCCCCGGGACAGGGGATGGAATGAGCAGTTCTTC. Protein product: CASSPRDRGWNEQFF. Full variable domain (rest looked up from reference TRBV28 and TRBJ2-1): DVKVTQSSRYLVKRTGEKVFLECVQDMDHENMFWYRQDPGLGLRLIYFSYDVKMKEKGDIPEGYSVSREKKERFSLILESASTNQTSMYLCASSPRDRGWNEQFFGPGTRLTVL.